This T cell receptor beta chain was obtained from a study of persistence of HIV-infected CD4 T cells. Cells were stimulated with overlapping HIV-1 Gag 15-mer peptides. Responding CD4+ T cells were sorted by upregulation of both CD40 ligand and CD69. Donors had CD4+ T cell counts above 400 cells/uL and were CMV-seropositive. The libraries were made with immunoSEQ version 4 in survey mode. This table comes from immunoSEQ multiplex PCR, and its TCRdb copy is limited to in-frame clones, with some not included. The top ten clones hold approximately 2% of a sample with about 20,000 clones, 65% of them seen once. As regards this clone: Its matching antigen is unknown.

The clonotype was recovered from an adult woman with HIV who was CMV-seropositive. This specimen was CD4+ T cells sorted from PBMCs after roughly 17-hour stimulation, taken from a patient who received antiretroviral therapy.

The CDR3 sequence is CASSEIFTGGGYTF. Written as DNA, the CDR3 is TGTGCCAGCAGTGAGATATTCACAGGAGGTGGCTACACCTTC. This chain connects TRBV2 to TRBJ1-2, with D perhaps matching TRBD1 (5 bases). V was cut by 3 bases and J by 7 bases, with 15 bases left in between. This CDR3 is built from 14 residues. Looked up from germline, CDR1 is SNHLY and CDR2 is FYNNEI.